Each of the 8 T cell receptor beta chains below was sequenced from the same sample in a study of shared clonotypes between healthy human individuals. Repertoires were generated with immunoSEQ multiplex PCR, while TCRdb's copy carries only in-frame clones and drops some. The sample contains about 100,000 clones, approximately 65% of which appear only once. Sequenced input: memory CD8+ T cells sorted from blood. Subset indicated: CD45RO+ cells pooled with CCR7-negative TemRA cells. The receptors originated from a woman in her 30s in good health.

This chain uses TRBV27 with TRBJ2-1, with D hard to call. V lost 6 bases and J 0 bases, leaving 18 bases between the germline ends. The CDR3 runs 17 residues. Germline V gene sequence: CDR1 MNHEY, CDR2 SMNVEV (reference sequence). CDR3 amino acids: CASSPGPPRSSYNEQFF. CDR3 nucleotide sequence: TGTGCCAGCAGCCCAGGACCGCCAAGGAGCTCCTACAATGAGCAGTTCTTC.

The rearrangement joins TRBV6-1 to TRBJ1-2; D ambiguous. This CDR3 spans 14 amino acids. Looked up from germline, CDR1 is MNHNS and CDR2 is SASEGT. V was trimmed by 3 bases and J by 1 base, leaving 9 bases between them. In DNA form, the CDR3 reads TGTGCCAGCAGTGAGGGGAATTATAACTATGGCTACACCTTC. Its protein is CASSEGNYNYGYTF.

The chain recombines TRBV25-1 with TRBJ2-1; no firm D call. The CDR3 is 17 amino acids. Germline V lookup: CDR1 MGHDK, CDR2 SYGVNS. Trimming took 3 bases from V and 5 from J, leaving 20 bases between them. The CDR3 coding sequence is TGTGCCAGCAGTGACTTCGACCGAGTTGGTCCCCACAATGAGCAGTTCTTC. It translates to CASSDFDRVGPHNEQFF.

The J gene is TRBJ1-2, the V gene TRBV19; D possibly corresponds to TRBD1 (5 bases). Germline CDR1 reads LNHDA; CDR2 reads SQIVND (reference sequence). This CDR3 contains 14 residues. Trimming removed 6 bases at V and 8 bases at J, with 19 bases between. As DNA, the CDR3 is TGTGCCAGTAGACGGGACCTCGGGCCCCTAGGCTACACCTTC. This translates into CASRRDLGPLGYTF.

The rearrangement links TRBV28 to TRBJ2-3, with 8 bases aligning to TRBD2. V was pared by 7 bases and J by 2 bases, with 5 bases of the junction left unmatched. Germline CDR1 reads MDHEN; CDR2 reads SYDVKM. The CDR3 has 14 residues. The CDR3 is CASNPSGYTDTQYF. The CDR3 DNA reads TGTGCCAGCAACCCTAGCGGGTACACAGATACGCAGTATTTT. Supplemented by reference TRBV28 and TRBJ2-3, the full variable domain reads DVKVTQSSRYLVKRTGEKVFLECVQDMDHENMFWYRQDPGLGLRLIYFSYDVKMKEKGDIPEGYSVSREKKERFSLILESASTNQTSMYLCASNPSGYTDTQYFGPGTRLTVL.

The J gene is TRBJ1-3, the V gene TRBV28, with TRBD1 as a possible D gene (5 bases). Germline V lookup: CDR1 MDHEN, CDR2 SYDVKM. The CDR3 sequence is 13 residues long. The germline V and J ends were trimmed by 2 bases and 3 bases, with 5 bases remaining between them. CDR3 in amino acids: CASSLTGGNTIYF. For the CDR3, the DNA is TGTGCCAGCAGTTTAACAGGTGGAAACACCATATATTTT.

Comments on this clone: A far larger clone is just one base off, so this is likely a read error. The chain combines TRBV6-1 with TRBJ2-7; 10 bases are shared with TRBD1. The length of the CDR3 is 15 residues. Germline CDR1 MNHNS, CDR2 SASEGT. The CDR3 DNA follows: TGTGCCGGCAGTGAAGCGGGGACAGGGGCCCACGAGCAGTACTTC. Translating gives CAGSEAGTGAHEQYF.

The gene calls are TRBV7-3 and TRBJ2-1, with 9 nucleotides matching TRBD2. The CDR3 sequence is 16 residues long. The ends lost 5 bases at V and 5 bases at J; junction bases unmatched: 10. Germline CDR1 SGHTA, CDR2 FQGTGA. The CDR3 region has the DNA TGTGCCAGCAGCCCGCGGGGACTAGCTGGGAACAATGAGCAGTTCTTC. Amino acid sequence: CASSPRGLAGNNEQFF.